This T cell receptor beta chain was obtained from a study of beta chain features in type 1 diabetes (dated by TCRdb to the late 2010s). Turning to the overall study: Mean age, gender distribution, total cell number and subset yield were not different between patients and healthy donors. A total of over 90,000,000 sorted cells were examined across all samples, and a strong correlation was observed between cell number per subset and RNA yield. In the study, recently diagnosed type 1 diabetes patients and matched healthy donors were compared on the TCRB repertoires of their sorted circulating CD4+ T cell subsets. Whereas all 30 or so donors provided naive and central memory subsets, regulatory and stem cell-like memory subsets were isolated from just 8 patients and about 8 healthy donors. What the research found in general, with its limitations: Naive, central memory and regulatory TCRB repertoires appeared to be more alike among patients than among healthy donors. Shorter templates might be favored by PCR, yet because patient and control samples were amplified and corrected together, any such skew would affect both groups equally. HLA sub-analyses involved small numbers of individuals, so any influence of HLA type on TCRB rearrangement remained unresolved. In all four CD4+ subsets, TCRB CDR3 length was moderately but significantly shorter in type 1 diabetes patients. Because cDNA was sequenced instead of genomic DNA, highly expressing activated cells could be over-represented, though the groups showed no difference in activation or CD3 levels. Patients with type 1 diabetes made fewer insertions and deleted more nucleotides at VDJ recombination sites, implying thymic rearrangement abnormalities.

All of the isolated RNA was reverse transcribed with the High Capacity cDNA Reverse Transcription Kit, so expressed TCRB transcripts were sequenced. Deep immunoSEQ sequencing was applied to naive, central memory and regulatory T cell samples, giving an average of about 3.4 million total reads per sample. Sorted cells were lysed in RLT buffer, and RNA was extracted using DNase-treated RNeasy Micro or Mini kits according to cell number. To prevent cross-contamination, every cell subset was processed on its own, while patient and healthy donor samples were processed together. Using the immunoSEQ multiplex PCR, TCRB sequences were amplified from cDNA into 87-bp fragments spanning the CDR3 region. The amplicons were sequenced using the Illumina HiSeq platform. The study's processing was this. Synthetic template baselines were used to correct PCR bias computationally, reads within Hamming distance 2 were collapsed, and singletons that could not be merged were discarded. By aligning reads against IMGT, V, D and J genes, CDR3 length, and insertions or deletions at six rearrangement sites were assigned. Clonotype counts were normalized to sorted cell number within each subset before computing true diversity and Gini coefficients with the tcR R package. The overlap coefficient, calculated on TCRB nucleotide sequences, was used to measure repertoire sharing. As a proxy for the pre-selection repertoire, out-of-frame TCRB sequences from naive cells were analyzed. TCRdb took this table from immuneACCESS and kept in-frame rearrangements with V and J called. Such tables lack part of the clones; where checked against another copy, unresolved V genes explain under half of the gap, and the rest is unexplained. V and J calls and clone size are as listed in that table; D and trimming were resolved from the DNA. The sample records 350,000 to 400,000 clones, around 16% of which are singletons. The ten largest clones add up to more than 0.015% of the sample.

Concerning this clone itself: Its antigen is unknown. Per-nucleotide qualities are absent, and no much larger clonotype sits a single base away.

A single peripheral blood draw of 90 to 150 mL on average was collected from each donor into heparinised tubes. Using a panel that included CD45RO, CCR7, CD25, CD127, CD95 and CD27, naive, central memory, regulatory and stem cell-like memory CD4+ T cells were sorted on a BD FACSAria II. Every sorted population had a purity above 95%. PBMCs were separated immediately by Lymphoprep density gradient centrifugation and were stained directly, without being cultured. So that batch effects would be minimized, each experiment stained and sorted samples in pairs, pairing one healthy donor with one patient. Germline trimming amounts to 4 bases on V and 4 bases on J, with 5 as the count of junction bases outside the gene matches. The CDR3 holds 14 amino acids from the cysteine to the phenylalanine. The CDR3 DNA has 42 bases and is translated from base 1. CDR1 and CDR2, per the germline V gene, are MNHEY and SVGAGI.

This clonotype was sampled from a woman in her late teens or twenties in good health. The V and J genes are TRBV6-5 and TRBJ1-1; TRBD1 matches 8 bases in the middle. Sequencing was done on a sample of naive CD4+ T cells from blood. What the cell subset or site label conveys for this sample: true naive CD4+ T cells. This receptor carries the CDR3 CASSFAGGITEAFF. In nucleotides, the sequence is TGTGCCAGCAGTTTCGCAGGGGGCATCACTGAAGCTTTCTTT.